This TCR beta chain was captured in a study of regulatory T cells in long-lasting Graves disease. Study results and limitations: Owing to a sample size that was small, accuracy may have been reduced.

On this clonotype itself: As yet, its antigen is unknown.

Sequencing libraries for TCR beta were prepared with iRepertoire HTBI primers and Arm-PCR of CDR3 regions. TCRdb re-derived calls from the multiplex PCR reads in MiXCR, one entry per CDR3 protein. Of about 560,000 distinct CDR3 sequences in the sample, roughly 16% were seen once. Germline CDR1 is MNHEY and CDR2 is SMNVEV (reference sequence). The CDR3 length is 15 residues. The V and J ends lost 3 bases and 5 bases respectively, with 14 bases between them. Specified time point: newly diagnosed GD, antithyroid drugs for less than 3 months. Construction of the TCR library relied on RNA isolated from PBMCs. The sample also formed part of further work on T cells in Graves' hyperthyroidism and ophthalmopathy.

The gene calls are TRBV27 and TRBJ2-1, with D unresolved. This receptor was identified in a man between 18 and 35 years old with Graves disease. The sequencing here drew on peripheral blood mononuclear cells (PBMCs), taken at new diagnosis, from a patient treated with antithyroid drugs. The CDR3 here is CASSLGRLRNNEQFF. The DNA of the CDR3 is TGTGCCAGCAGTTTGGGCAGACTTCGGAACAATGAGCAGTTCTTC.